The 10 T cell receptor beta chains given below trace back to one sample, sequenced in a study of cytomegalovirus exposure and HLA in healthy donors. A multiplex PCR was run with 60 Vbeta primers and 13 Jbeta primers. TCRdb's table, derived via immunoSEQ multiplex PCR, lists solely in-frame clones and lacks some. The table includes 100,000 to 150,000 clones, approximately 80% detected once. Specimen: PBMCs. The source of these receptors is a man over 45 in good health and CMV-seronegative.

The V gene is TRBV5-1, the J gene TRBJ2-2; possibly TRBD1 for D (5 bases). The V end was cut by 0 bases, the J end by 4 bases, with 7 bases between. In germline, CDR1 is SGHRS, CDR2 YFSETQ. CDR3 length: 14 residues. CDR3 DNA: TGCGCCAGCAGCTTGGGGACACTCACCGGGGAGCTGTTTTTT. This sequence encodes CASSLGTLTGELFF.

The chain combines TRBV19 with TRBJ1-1; D not resolved. In germline, CDR1 is LNHDA, CDR2 SQIVND (reference sequence). Trimming took off 0 bases at V and 0 bases at J, with 8 bases between the two ends. The CDR3 has 15 amino acids. CDR3 bases: TGTGCCAGTAGTATAGAGAGACACCTGAACACTGAAGCTTTCTTT. This translates into CASSIERHLNTEAFF. Filled out from reference TRBV19 and TRBJ1-1, the complete variable domain reads DGGITQSPKYLFRKEGQNVTLSCEQNLNHDAMYWYRQDPGQGLRLIYYSQIVNDFQKGDIAEGYSVSREKKESFPLTVTSAQKNPTAFYLCASSIERHLNTEAFFGQGTRLTVV.

The chain joins TRBV4-1 to TRBJ2-7; TRBD1 matches 8 bases. Trimming at V came to 3 bases and at J to 1 base, leaving 5 bases not matched to a gene. Germline V gene lookup returns CDR1 MGHRA and CDR2 YSYEKL. The CDR3 has 15 amino acids. CDR3 sequence (DNA): TGCGCCAGCAGCCACGGACAGGGAGGATCCTACGAGCAGTACGTC. This encodes CASSHGQGGSYEQYV.

This chain links TRBV11-2 with TRBJ1-1; D might be TRBD1 (6 bases). The CDR3 contains 14 residues. V was cut by 3 bases and J by 2 bases, with 10 bases left in between. Germline V gene lookup returns CDR1 SGHAT and CDR2 FQNNGV. The CDR3 loop is CASSLQQGNTEAFF. CDR3 nucleotide sequence: TGTGCCAGCAGCTTGCAACAGGGAAACACTGAAGCTTTCTTT.

The V call is TRBV2, the J call TRBJ2-4; possible D gene TRBD2, 5 bases. Germline V lookup: CDR1 SNHLY, CDR2 FYNNEI. The CDR3 has 16 residues. V gave up 6 bases and J gave up 3 bases, with 18 bases separating them. The DNA for the CDR3 is TGTGCCAGCAGGAGTGAGTTCGGGGAGCGCAAAAACATTCAGTACTTC. This translates into CASRSEFGERKNIQYF.

This clone was seen only a few times. The chain couples TRBV6-1 to TRBJ2-7; D might be TRBD2 (5 bases). The ends were cut back, 8 bases at V and 2 bases at J, with 13 bases in the middle. Per germline, CDR1 MNHNS and CDR2 SASEGT. This CDR3 comprises 13 residues. The chain's CDR3 is CASYAPGTYEQYF. The DNA of the CDR3 is TGTGCCAGCTACGCCCCGGGGACCTACGAGCAGTACTTC.

This clone was seen a handful of times. This chain connects TRBV9 to TRBJ1-5, with 7 nucleotides matching TRBD1. The CDR3 sequence is 14 residues long. V shed 5 bases, J shed 2 bases, and the junction held 4 bases outside the gene matches. Germline CDR1 reads SGDLS; CDR2 reads YYNGEE. CDR3 in DNA: TGTGCCAGCAGTAACAGGGGTGGCAATCAGCCCCAGCATTTT. It yields the protein CASSNRGGNQPQHF.

This chain uses TRBV5-1 with TRBJ1-5, with D possibly matching TRBD1 (6 bases). This CDR3 contains 18 residues. From germline, CDR1 is SGHRS and CDR2 YFSETQ. V gave up 0 bases and J gave up 2 bases, with 18 bases separating them. In nucleotides, the CDR3 is TGCGCCAGCAGCTTGGATGTGACGGGGACACCGGGCAATCAGCCCCAGCATTTT. It translates to CASSLDVTGTPGNQPQHF.

This clone came up a few times. The J gene is TRBJ1-6, the V gene TRBV2, with TRBD1 as a possible D gene (5 bases). The CDR3 runs 14 residues. Trimming cost V 8 bases and J 6 bases, with 14 bases left between them. Germline V gene sequence: CDR1 SNHLY, CDR2 FYNNEI. The CDR3 spells CASLQTVINSPLHF. In DNA, the CDR3 is TGTGCCAGCTTACAGACAGTCATTAATTCACCCCTCCACTTT.

This chain uses TRBV2 with TRBJ1-1; 8 bases fit TRBD1. Trimming at V came to 5 bases and at J to 3 bases, leaving 5 bases not matched to a gene. This CDR3 contains 14 residues. Germline loops: CDR1 SNHLY, CDR2 FYNNEI. The DNA for the CDR3 is TGTGCCAGCAGTTACACAGGGGGGGACACTGAAGCTTTCTTT. Translation gives CASSYTGGDTEAFF.